The clone carrying this T cell receptor beta chain has more than one count but fewer than ten. This entry comes from a study of STAT5B mutations in CD4+ large granular lymphocyte leukemia. The germline V gene has CDR1 MNHEY and CDR2 SVGAGI. The V and J ends lost 8 bases and 1 base, in that order; junction bases with no gene match: 6. The CDR3 has 14 residues. Repertoires were generated with immunoSEQ multiplex PCR, while TCRdb's copy carries only in-frame clones and drops some. The sample carries about 29,000 clones, approximately 79% recorded once. What was sequenced was CD4+ T cells from blood buffy coats. The sequence was obtained from a human donor in good health. The chain has TRBV6-5 and TRBJ1-1; TRBD1 agrees at 8 bases. The CDR3 region is CASLQGQGNTEAFF. CDR3 bases: TGTGCCAGCTTGCAAGGACAGGGGAACACTGAAGCTTTCTTT.